This T cell receptor (beta chain) was profiled in a study of T cell clones after liver transplantation. On the study more broadly: Post-transplant blood was tracked for graft-donor-reactive T cell clones identified in a pre-transplant mixed lymphocyte reaction. Three of eight recipients were HCV-positive; others had non-autoimmune, non-viral indications. Tolerance: complete withdrawal held at least one year, liver enzymes staying within twice normal.

The repertoire was sequenced with immunoSEQ multiplex PCR; TCRdb's copy has only in-frame clones and lacks some. The sample has more than 95,000 clones; 75% to 85% are singletons. The CDR3 contains 15 residues. Germline V gives CDR1 MNHEY, CDR2 SVGAGI. Trimming removed 4 bases from V and 3 bases from J; junction bases left unmatched: 8. This TCR came from a human donor who received a liver transplant. The chain has TRBV6-5 and TRBJ1-1, with 7 bases matching TRBD1. The sequencing used CD4+ T cells from blood, collected before liver transplant. CDR3 sequence (DNA): TGTGCCAGCAGTTGGGGACAGAAAGCGGACACTGAAGCTTTCTTT. Its protein is CASSWGQKADTEAFF.